This section outlines one TCR beta chain sequence together with its context. Its cognate antigen has yet to be identified. No base-level quality is on record; no much larger clone is a single base apart. These data come from a study of human T cells and chemical hapten exposure (dated by TCRdb to the early 2020s). Describing the broader study: For sensitization, 2% DPC in acetone was applied to a roughly 2 cm by roughly 2 cm area of upper inner arm skin. Patients additionally received weekly therapeutic DPC doses to the scalp throughout the roughly 23-week study period. Patch testing was done on the upper back using Finn chambers containing 0.01% DPC, and results were scored after 6 days according to International Contact Dermatitis Research Group standards. The patient cohort, mostly female, included alopecia areata with under or over 50% scalp involvement, alopecia totalis and alopecia universalis. Libraries were pooled for sequencing, and variation in per-sample TCR yields was attributed mainly to small differences in library volumes within the pool. This study followed changes in the peripheral blood TCR repertoire in vivo during primary and secondary sensitization of alopecia patients to the hapten diphenylcyclopropenone (DPC). Blood samples were taken from patients before sensitization (week 0) and then at 2, 6 and about 24 weeks after DPC sensitization. For TCR sequencing, blood came from approximately 29 alopecia patients at anywhere from one to four time points (pre-sensitization, 2, 6 and 24 weeks). Study-level results and caveats: Patch test score was positively correlated with the number of PT1 expanded TCRs, with significance at thresholds 8, 16 and 32 but not at 4. Significantly more large CDR3 similarity clusters were formed by expanded TCRs than by pre-sensitization or healthy control sets, consistent with antigen-driven responses. Repeated subsampling changed both the strength of the expansion versus patch-test correlation and the threshold at which the correlation became significant. Because every patient had alopecia, a presumed autoimmune disease, the patients' immune response might differ from that of healthy individuals. No change with DPC sensitization was found in the number of TCRs above 1 in 1000 frequency, and no evidence of global repertoire structure alterations was found.

Interpreted using the paper, the time point label stands for: patch test 2, 6 weeks after DPC sensitization. The treatment or condition label here, explained by the study, means: therapeutic diphenylcyclopropenone sensitization with weekly scalp DPC. Blood at each patch-test visit was drawn before the patch test was applied. Patients were eligible if aged 18 to 70, diagnosed with alopecia and judged suitable for DPC therapy, and pregnant patients were excluded. Total RNA was extracted from unfractionated whole blood that had been collected in Tempus Blood RNA tubes. The library came from RACE. TCRdb records NextSeq 500 as the sequencer. Library preparation attached unique molecular identifiers to individual cDNA molecules for quantitative, reproducible TCR counting. From each blood RNA sample, both TCR alpha and TCR beta chains were sequenced. On the study's bioinformatics: A median of around 96,000 TCRs per sample was observed, with a range of about 20,000 to 690,600. V, J and CDR3 annotation of the TCR reads was performed with the Decombinator software suite. For PS versus PT1 abundance plots, all samples were subsampled to the same number of TCRs (28,000). TCRs were defined as expanded if absent before sensitization and observed at least eight times at the 2-week time point. TCRdb reanalyzed the raw reads on its own, using fastp at Q25 for trimming and MiXCR for clone calling, and kept in-frame beta chains. Here each entry gathers all rows of one CDR3 protein and keeps the most common genes and DNA. TCRdb's processing, not the authors', yielded these V and J calls. The sample profile shows nearly 85,000 distinct CDR3 sequences; 11% of them were found once. The top ten clones comprise roughly 1.5% of the sample.

Sequencing was performed on whole blood, taken in connection with sensitization to the hapten diphenylcyclopropenone (DPC). This TCR was recovered from a man younger than 35 with alopecia areata. Some clones in this sample may be carry-over from other donors' samples.

The sequenced DNA: TGTGCCAGCAGCTTAGCGCGGGGCAGGAGCTACACCTTC. This gives the protein CASSLARGRSYTF. The chain links TRBV7-6 with TRBJ1-2, with TRBD1 tentatively as D gene (5 bases match). In the germline V gene, CDR1 corresponds to SGHVS and CDR2 to FNYEAQ. From cysteine to phenylalanine, the CDR3 is 13 amino acids long. CDR3 DNA only is kept here, 39 bases in frame from base 1. A distance of 11 bases separates the germline ends of V and J, which lose 0 bases and 9 bases respectively.